A single sample is the source of the 24 T cell receptor beta chains below, sequenced in a study of cytomegalovirus exposure and HLA in healthy donors. Both 60 Vbeta primers and 13 Jbeta primers went into the PCR. The assay was immunoSEQ multiplex PCR, and TCRdb's table has in-frame clones only and misses some. The data show more than 150,000 clones, with almost 85% seen just once and 0.2% to 0.3% held by the top ten. Sequencing was done on a sample of PBMCs. These receptors were taken from a boy aged 5-17 years in good health and CMV-seronegative.

This clone was seen more than once but under ten times. V gene TRBV4-1 combines with J gene TRBJ2-2, with 9 bases identical to TRBD2. The CDR3 contains 18 residues. V lost 1 base and J lost 6; bases outside the gene matches: 12. Germline CDR1 MGHRA, CDR2 YSYEKL. The CDR3 loop is CASSQGRPLAGGSGELFF. DNA of the CDR3: TGCGCCAGCAGCCAAGGCCGGCCACTAGCGGGCGGTTCCGGGGAGCTGTTTTTT.

V gene TRBV2 combines with J gene TRBJ2-5; 9 positions match TRBD2. The CDR3 covers 15 residues. V gave up 6 bases and J gave up 5 bases; unmatched junction bases: 10. Looked up from germline, CDR1 is SNHLY and CDR2 is FYNNEI. The CDR3 coding sequence is TGTGCCAGCAGGGGAGTAGCGGGAGCCAGGGAGACCCAGTACTTC. It specifies CASRGVAGARETQYF. The full variable domain, rest sourced from reference TRBV2 and TRBJ2-5, is EPEVTQTPSHQVTQMGQEVILRCVPISNHLYFYWYRQILGQKVEFLVSFYNNEISEKSEIFDDQFSVERPDGSNFTLKIRSTKLEDSAMYFCASRGVAGARETQYFGPGTRLLVL.

The chain carries TRBV29-1 and TRBJ1-2; tentatively, D is TRBD1 (5 bases). Germline V gives CDR1 SQVTM, CDR2 ANQGSEA. Trimming cost V 6 bases and J 6 bases, with 17 bases left between them. The CDR3 loop spans 13 amino acids. The CDR3 DNA reads TGCAGCGTCCCCGCGTGGGGGGAGGATGGCTACACCTTC. It is translated as CSVPAWGEDGYTF. The variable domain in full, with the rest retrieved from reference TRBV29-1 and TRBJ1-2, is SAVISQKPSRDICQRGTSLTIQCQVDSQVTMMFWYRQQPGQSLTLIATANQGSEATYESGFVIDKFPISRPNLTFSTLTVSNMSPEDSSIYLCSVPAWGEDGYTFGSGTRLTVV.

Remarks on this clone: A junction end diverges from the germline sequence, so it may reflect a read error. This chain uses TRBV15 with TRBJ1-3; D possibly corresponds to TRBD1 (5 bases). The V gene's germline CDR1 is LNHNV and CDR2 YYDKDF (reference sequence). This CDR3 has 15 residues. The CDR3 region has the DNA TGTGCCACCAGCGGAGATACAGGACGTGGAAACACCATATATTTT. Protein product: CATSGDTGRGNTIYF.

This chain joins TRBV4-2 and TRBJ2-7; 14 bases align to TRBD2. CDR1 is LGHNA and CDR2 is YNFKEQ in the germline V gene. V dropped 2 bases and J dropped 4; count of bases not matched to a gene: 13. CDR3 size: 19 residues. The CDR3 nucleotides read TGTGCCAGCAGCCAATTGGGTGGACTAGCGGGAGGTCAACTTTACGAGCAGTACTTC. As protein: CASSQLGGLAGGQLYEQYF.

The rearrangement links TRBV6-4 to TRBJ2-1; 9 positions agree with TRBD2. The CDR3 is 16 amino acids. Trimming removed 4 bases from V and 8 bases from J; junction bases left unmatched: 12. In germline, CDR1 is MRHNA, CDR2 SNTAGT. This CDR3 reads CASSVSGTSPLDEQFF. The DNA for the CDR3 is TGTGCCAGCAGTGTCTCCGGGACTAGCCCTCTCGATGAGCAGTTCTTC.

The chain has TRBV5-1 and TRBJ2-3; TRBD2 matches 14 bases. CDR3 length equals 15 residues. Losses at the gene ends were 4 bases for V and 3 bases for J; bases not matched to a gene: 1. Germline V CDR1 and CDR2: SGHRS, YFSETQ. As DNA, the CDR3 is TGCGCCAGCAGCGGACTAGCGGGGGGAACAGATACGCAGTATTTT. It specifies CASSGLAGGTDTQYF.

The CDR3 nucleotides read TGCGCCAGCAGCCAAGATCAGCGGGGGGCCCTACGGAATGAGCAGTTCTTC. Translated: CASSQDQRGALRNEQFF. The gene calls are TRBV4-3 and TRBJ2-1; 9 bases align to TRBD2. This CDR3 is built from 17 residues. With 0 bases clipped from V and 7 bases from J, the junction kept 10 bases outside the gene matches. Looked up from germline, CDR1 is LGHNA and CDR2 is YSLEER.

The rearrangement uses TRBV10-3 and TRBJ1-3; D is uncertain. Trimming stripped 6 bases from V and 1 base from J, with 7 bases between. The CDR3 length is 13 residues. Germline values: CDR1 ENHRY, CDR2 SYGVKD. CDR3 amino acids: CAIRTVSGNTIYF. In nucleotides, the CDR3 is TGTGCCATCAGAACAGTTTCTGGAAACACCATATATTTT.

V is TRBV27 and J is TRBJ1-5; 7 nucleotides align to TRBD1. Trimming took 4 bases from V and 4 from J; bases not matched to a gene: 1. Germline CDR1 is MNHEY and CDR2 is SMNVEV (reference sequence). The length of the CDR3 is 13 residues. The CDR3 loop is CASSSTGNQPQHF. CDR3 DNA: TGTGCCAGCAGTTCGACAGGGAATCAGCCCCAGCATTTT.

This sequence joins TRBV30 and TRBJ2-2, with TRBD1 matching 9 bases. This CDR3 spans 19 amino acids. V lost 0 bases and J lost 0; bases outside the gene matches: 11. Germline V lookup: CDR1 GTSNPN, CDR2 SVGIG (reference sequence). The CDR3 nucleotides are TGTGCCTGGAGTGTAGGGACAGGGTTTGGAATGGCGAACACCGGGGAGCTGTTTTTT. This encodes CAWSVGTGFGMANTGELFF.

The chain uses TRBV7-2 and TRBJ2-7, with 8 positions matching TRBD1. Germline V lookup: CDR1 SGHTA, CDR2 FQGNSA. CDR3 length: 15 amino acids. The V and J ends lost 2 bases and 6 bases, in that order; junction bases with no gene match: 9. The CDR3 loop reads CASSLYGQGGVEQYF. The CDR3 DNA sequence: TGTGCCAGCAGCTTATACGGACAGGGTGGAGTCGAGCAGTACTTC. The entire variable domain, with the rest obtained from reference TRBV7-2 and TRBJ2-7, is as follows: GAGVSQSPSNKVTEKGKDVELRCDPISGHTALYWYRQSLGQGLEFLIYFQGNSAPDKSGLPSDRFSAERTGGSVSTLTIQRTQQEDSAVYLCASSLYGQGGVEQYFGPGTRLTVT.

The V and J genes are TRBV7-9 and TRBJ2-5, with no clear D. In germline, CDR1 is SEHNR, CDR2 FQNEAQ (reference sequence). This CDR3 has 13 residues. The V end was cut by 5 bases, the J end by 1 base, with 8 bases between. The chain's CDR3 is CASSPHSQETQYF. DNA of the CDR3: TGTGCCAGCAGCCCCCACTCCCAAGAGACCCAGTACTTC.

In DNA, the CDR3 is TGTGCCAGCAGTCTTAGGAGGGGTCACACGGATACGCAGTATTTT. This sequence encodes CASSLRRGHTDTQYF. The J gene is TRBJ2-3, the V gene TRBV6-6; a possible D gene is TRBD2 (6 bases). V was pared by 5 bases and J by 6 bases, with 18 bases between. The germline gives CDR1 MNHNY, CDR2 SVGAGI (reference sequence). The CDR3 contains 15 residues.

The chain is built from TRBV7-2 and TRBJ2-1; TRBD2 agrees at 10 bases. The germline gives CDR1 SGHTA, CDR2 FQGNSA. The V segment lost 4 bases and the J segment 6 bases; nucleotides outside the gene matches: 6. The CDR3 totals 15 residues. The CDR3, as DNA: TGTGCCAGCAGCTCAGCGGGGGGGAAAGGCAATGAGCAGTTCTTC. Protein product: CASSSAGGKGNEQFF.

This clone appeared once. The CDR3: CAIKGTGGTEAFF. The CDR3, as DNA: TGTGCCATCAAAGGGACAGGGGGAACTGAAGCTTTCTTT. J is TRBJ1-1 and V is TRBV10-3, with 11 bases fitting TRBD1. Germline-derived CDR1 and CDR2 are ENHRY and SYGVKD. J lost 5 bases, V lost 7 bases, and 3 bases had no gene match. This CDR3 has 13 amino acids.

The chain recombines TRBV27 with TRBJ2-7; 7 bases fit TRBD1. The length of the CDR3 is 15 residues. Germline lookup yields CDR1 MNHEY and CDR2 SMNVEV (reference sequence). With 5 bases clipped from V and 3 bases from J, the junction kept 10 bases outside the gene matches. Written as DNA, the CDR3 is TGTGCCAGCAGTCCTCGACAGGGTGGAAACTACGAGCAGTACTTC. The encoded protein is CASSPRQGGNYEQYF.

The chain's CDR3 is CASRDSFDGNTIYF. CDR3 DNA: TGTGCCAGCCGTGATAGTTTCGATGGAAACACCATATATTTT. The rearrangement uses TRBV7-6 and TRBJ1-3; D not certain. The V end lost 8 bases, the J end lost 3 bases, and 14 bases lay between the germline ends. The CDR3 spans 14 residues. Germline assignment: CDR1 SGHVS and CDR2 FNYEAQ.

The chain joins TRBV19 to TRBJ1-1; 8 positions agree with TRBD1. Germline CDR1 and CDR2: LNHDA and SQIVND (reference sequence). This CDR3 contains 15 residues. J gave up 0 bases and V 4 bases, and 4 bases lay outside the gene matches. The CDR3 nucleotides read TGTGCCAGTAGTACCGCAGGGGGCATGAACACTGAAGCTTTCTTT. It encodes CASSTAGGMNTEAFF.

The chain carries TRBV5-4 and TRBJ1-2; perhaps TRBD1 as D (6 bases). V lost 0 bases and J 0 bases, leaving 9 bases between the germline ends. The germline CDR1 and CDR2 sequences are SGHNT and YYREEE (reference sequence). This CDR3 spans 15 amino acids. The CDR3 region has the DNA TGTGCCAGCAGCTTGGAGCAGGGGCCTAACTATGGCTACACCTTC. Its translation is CASSLEQGPNYGYTF.

This rearrangement joins TRBV27 to TRBJ2-5, with TRBD2 matching over 7 bases. The CDR3 extends over 13 amino acids. Germline V lookup: CDR1 MNHEY, CDR2 SMNVEV (reference sequence). The V gene end was trimmed by 4 bases and the J gene end by 5 bases; junction bases not matched to a gene: 4. Written as DNA, the CDR3 is TGTGCCAGCAGTTCCGCGGGGGATGAGACCCAGTACTTC. Residues: CASSSAGDETQYF.

The chain is built from TRBV5-1 and TRBJ2-2; the match to TRBD2 covers 12 bases. CDR3 length: 16 amino acids. Germline trimming cut 4 bases from V and 5 bases from J; bases unmatched to any gene: 6. Per germline, CDR1 SGHRS and CDR2 YFSETQ. The CDR3 sequence is CASSMGLAGFTGELFF. As DNA, the CDR3 is TGCGCCAGCAGCATGGGACTAGCGGGCTTTACCGGGGAGCTGTTTTTT.

This chain links TRBV7-9 with TRBJ2-2; D perhaps matches TRBD2 (6 bases). The CDR3 runs 15 residues. Germline V gene data show CDR1 as SEHNR and CDR2 as FQNEAQ (reference sequence). V lost 7 bases and J 3 bases, leaving 15 bases between the germline ends. CDR3 DNA: TGTGCCAGCACCTTTCCCCCGGGGGACACCGGGGAGCTGTTTTTT. This codes for CASTFPPGDTGELFF.

The J gene is TRBJ1-3, the V gene TRBV5-6; D call uncertain. The V and J ends lost 2 bases and 1 base respectively, with 13 bases between them. The CDR3 spans 16 residues. Germline values: CDR1 SGHDT, CDR2 YYEEEE. CDR3 loop: CASSFLLSGSGNTIYF. The CDR3 DNA sequence: TGTGCCAGCAGCTTCCTTTTATCGGGATCTGGAAACACCATATATTTT.